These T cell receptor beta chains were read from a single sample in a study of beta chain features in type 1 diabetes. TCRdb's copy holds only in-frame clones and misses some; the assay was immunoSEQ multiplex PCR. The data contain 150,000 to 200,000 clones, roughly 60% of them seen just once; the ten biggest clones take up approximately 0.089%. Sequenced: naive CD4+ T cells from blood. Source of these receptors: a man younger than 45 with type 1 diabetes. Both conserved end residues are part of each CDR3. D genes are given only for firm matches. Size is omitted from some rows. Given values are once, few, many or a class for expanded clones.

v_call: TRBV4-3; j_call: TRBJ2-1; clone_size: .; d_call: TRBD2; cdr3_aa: CASSRRVAGHNEQFF; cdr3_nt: TGCGCCAGCAGCCGCCGAGTAGCGGGACACAATGAGCAGTTCTTC
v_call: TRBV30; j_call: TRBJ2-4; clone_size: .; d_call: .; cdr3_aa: CAWSVKDIVAKNIQYF; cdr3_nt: TGTGCCTGGAGTGTAAAAGACATAGTAGCCAAAAACATTCAGTACTTC
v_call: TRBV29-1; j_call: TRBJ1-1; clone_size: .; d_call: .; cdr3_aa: CSVEAQGRRTEAFF; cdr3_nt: TGCAGCGTTGAAGCACAGGGAAGAAGGACTGAAGCTTTCTTT
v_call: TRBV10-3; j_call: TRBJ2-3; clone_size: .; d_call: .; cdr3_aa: CATGGTDTQYF; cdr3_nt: TGTGCCACCGGGGGCACAGATACGCAGTATTTT
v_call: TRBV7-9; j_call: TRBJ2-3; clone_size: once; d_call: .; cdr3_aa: CASSLVFQGADTQYF; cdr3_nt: TGTGCCAGCAGCTTAGTTTTCCAGGGTGCAGATACGCAGTATTTT
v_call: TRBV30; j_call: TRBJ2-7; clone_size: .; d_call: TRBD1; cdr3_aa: CAWSVQGKGQGPYEQYF; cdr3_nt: TGTGCCTGGAGTGTACAGGGGAAGGGACAGGGTCCCTACGAGCAGTACTTC
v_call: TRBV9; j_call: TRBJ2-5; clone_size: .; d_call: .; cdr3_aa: CASSVAGFQETQYF; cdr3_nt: TGTGCCAGCAGCGTAGCAGGCTTCCAAGAGACCCAGTACTTC
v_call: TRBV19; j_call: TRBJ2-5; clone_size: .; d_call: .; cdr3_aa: CASSINPSEYQETQYF; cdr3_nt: TGTGCCAGTAGTATTAACCCATCAGAATACCAAGAGACCCAGTACTTC
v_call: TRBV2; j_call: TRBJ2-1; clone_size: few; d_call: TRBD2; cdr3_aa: CASTPPGLGAGEQFF; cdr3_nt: TGTGCCAGCACCCCGCCGGGACTAGGAGCTGGAGAGCAGTTCTTC
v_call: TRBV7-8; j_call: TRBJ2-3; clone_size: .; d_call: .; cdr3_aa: CASSTRYSSDTQYF; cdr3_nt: TGTGCCAGCAGCACAAGATATAGCTCAGATACGCAGTATTTT
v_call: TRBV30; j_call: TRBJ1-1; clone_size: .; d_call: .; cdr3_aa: CAWSEQGGTEAFF; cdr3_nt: TGTGCCTGGAGTGAACAGGGCGGGACTGAAGCTTTCTTT
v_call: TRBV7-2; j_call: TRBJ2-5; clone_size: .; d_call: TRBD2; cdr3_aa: CASSLASVAGETQYF; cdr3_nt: TGTGCCAGCAGCTTAGCGTCGGTAGCGGGGGAGACCCAGTACTTC
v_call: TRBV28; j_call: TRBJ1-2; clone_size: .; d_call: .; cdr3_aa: CASSRDTRYGYTF; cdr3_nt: TGTGCCAGCAGTCGGGACACCCGATATGGCTACACCTTC
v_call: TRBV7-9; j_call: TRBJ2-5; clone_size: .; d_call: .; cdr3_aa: CASSPRAETQYF; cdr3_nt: TGTGCCAGCAGCCCCCGGGCGGAGACCCAGTACTTC
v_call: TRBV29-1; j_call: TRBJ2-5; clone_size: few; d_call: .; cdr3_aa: CSVAEGVRETQYF; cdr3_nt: TGCAGCGTTGCGGAAGGGGTTCGGGAGACCCAGTACTTC
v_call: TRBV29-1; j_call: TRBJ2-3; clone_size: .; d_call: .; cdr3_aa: CSVCRDVQFTDTQYF; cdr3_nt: TGCAGCGTTTGTCGGGACGTCCAATTCACAGATACGCAGTATTTT
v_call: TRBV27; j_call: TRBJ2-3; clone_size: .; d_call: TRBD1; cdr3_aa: CASSSDRATDTQYF; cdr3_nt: TGTGCCAGCAGTTCTGACAGGGCCACAGATACGCAGTATTTT
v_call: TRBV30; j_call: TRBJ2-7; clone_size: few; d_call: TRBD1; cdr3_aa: CAWMEDVTGGYEQYF; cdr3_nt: TGTGCCTGGATGGAGGATGTGACAGGGGGATACGAGCAGTACTTC
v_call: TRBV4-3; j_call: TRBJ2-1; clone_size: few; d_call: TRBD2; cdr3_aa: CASSQDGGGAGYNEQFF; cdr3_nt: TGCGCCAGCAGCCAAGATGGCGGGGGGGCCGGGTACAATGAGCAGTTCTTC
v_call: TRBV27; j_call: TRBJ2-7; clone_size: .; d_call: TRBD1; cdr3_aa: CASSPGTGEYEQYF; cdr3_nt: TGTGCCAGCAGTCCAGGGACAGGGGAATACGAGCAGTACTTC
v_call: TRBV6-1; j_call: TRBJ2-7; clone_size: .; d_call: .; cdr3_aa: CASSEYNGSYEQYF; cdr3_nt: TGTGCCAGCAGTGAATATAACGGGTCCTACGAGCAGTACTTC
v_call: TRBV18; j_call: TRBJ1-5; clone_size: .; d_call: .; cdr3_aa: CASSSGEDQPQHF; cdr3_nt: TGTGCCAGCTCGTCGGGTGAGGATCAGCCCCAGCATTTT
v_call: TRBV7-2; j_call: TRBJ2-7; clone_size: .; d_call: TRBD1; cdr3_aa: CASSLPDRVLNEQYF; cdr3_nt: TGTGCCAGCAGCCTCCCGGACAGGGTTCTCAACGAGCAGTACTTC
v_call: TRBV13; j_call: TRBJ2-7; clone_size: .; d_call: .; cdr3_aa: CASSFRYEQYF; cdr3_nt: TGTGCCAGCAGCTTCAGATACGAGCAGTACTTC
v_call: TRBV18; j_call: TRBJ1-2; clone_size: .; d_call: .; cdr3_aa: CASSPILSSGGYTF; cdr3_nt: TGTGCCAGCTCACCAATCTTGTCCAGTGGTGGCTACACCTTC
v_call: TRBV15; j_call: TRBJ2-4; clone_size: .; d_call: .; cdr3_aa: CATSRDDSGEVRNIQYF; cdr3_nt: TGTGCCACCAGCAGAGATGACAGTGGGGAAGTGCGGAACATTCAGTACTTC
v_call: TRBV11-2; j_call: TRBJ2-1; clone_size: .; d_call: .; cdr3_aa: CASQRVNEQFF; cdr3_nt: TGTGCCAGCCAACGGGTGAATGAGCAGTTCTTC
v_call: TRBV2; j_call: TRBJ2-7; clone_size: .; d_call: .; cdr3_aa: CASSQSRNSYEQYF; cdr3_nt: TGTGCCAGCAGTCAATCGCGGAATTCCTACGAGCAGTACTTC
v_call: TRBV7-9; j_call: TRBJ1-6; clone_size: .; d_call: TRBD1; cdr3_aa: CASSSTGGGSPLHF; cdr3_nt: TGTGCCAGCAGCTCTACAGGGGGCGGTTCACCCCTCCACTTT
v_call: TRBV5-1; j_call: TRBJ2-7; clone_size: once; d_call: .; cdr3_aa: CASSASYEQYF; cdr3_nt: TGCGCCAGCAGCGCCTCCTACGAGCAGTACTTC
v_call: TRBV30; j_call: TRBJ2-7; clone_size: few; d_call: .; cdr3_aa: CAWSVLRQGGEQYF; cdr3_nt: TGTGCCTGGAGTGTACTCCGGCAGGGAGGCGAGCAGTACTTC
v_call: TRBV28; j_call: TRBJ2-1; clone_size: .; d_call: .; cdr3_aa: CASSLTQGWDNEQFF; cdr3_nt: TGTGCCAGCAGTTTGACGCAGGGCTGGGACAATGAGCAGTTCTTC
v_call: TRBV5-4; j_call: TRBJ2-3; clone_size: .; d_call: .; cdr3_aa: CASSLQGPDTQYF; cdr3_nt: TGTGCCAGCAGCTTGCAGGGTCCAGATACGCAGTATTTT
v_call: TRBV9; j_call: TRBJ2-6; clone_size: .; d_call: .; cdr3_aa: CASSQSGSGANVLTF; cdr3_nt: TGTGCCAGCAGCCAGAGTGGCTCTGGGGCCAACGTCCTGACTTTC
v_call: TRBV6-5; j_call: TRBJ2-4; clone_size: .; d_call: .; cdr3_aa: CASSYNHYIQYF; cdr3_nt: TGTGCCAGCAGTTACAATCATTACATTCAGTACTTC
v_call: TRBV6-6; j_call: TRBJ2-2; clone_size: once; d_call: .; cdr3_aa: CASSYSPGGTGELFF; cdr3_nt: TGTGCCAGCAGTTACTCCCCGGGTGGCACCGGGGAGCTGTTTTTT
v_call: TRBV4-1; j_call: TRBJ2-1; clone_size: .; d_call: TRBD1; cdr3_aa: CASSQGDSSSYNEQFF; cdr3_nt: TGCGCCAGCAGCCAAGGGGACAGTAGCTCCTACAATGAGCAGTTCTTC
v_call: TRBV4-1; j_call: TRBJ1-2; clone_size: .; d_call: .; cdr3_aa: CASSQEPQGLFYGYTF; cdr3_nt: TGCGCCAGCAGCCAAGAACCCCAGGGATTGTTCTATGGCTACACCTTC
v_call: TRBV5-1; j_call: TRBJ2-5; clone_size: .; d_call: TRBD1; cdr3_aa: CASSLETGSGETQYF; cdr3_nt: TGCGCCAGCAGCTTGGAGACAGGGAGCGGCGAGACCCAGTACTTC
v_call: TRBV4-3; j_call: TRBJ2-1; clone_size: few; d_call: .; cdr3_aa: CASSQDSAGDNEQFF; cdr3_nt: TGCGCCAGCAGCCAAGATTCAGCGGGCGACAATGAGCAGTTCTTC
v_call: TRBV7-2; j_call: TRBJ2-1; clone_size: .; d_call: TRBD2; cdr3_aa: CASSLELAGNNEQFF; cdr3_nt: TGTGCCAGCAGCTTAGAACTAGCGGGGAACAATGAGCAGTTCTTC
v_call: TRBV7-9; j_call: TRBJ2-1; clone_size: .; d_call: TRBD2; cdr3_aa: CASSFRRLAGLDEQFF; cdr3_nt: TGTGCCAGCAGCTTCCGCCGACTAGCGGGGTTGGATGAGCAGTTCTTC
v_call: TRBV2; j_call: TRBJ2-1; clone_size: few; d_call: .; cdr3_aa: CASSGHNEQFF; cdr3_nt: TGTGCCAGCAGTGGGCACAATGAGCAGTTCTTC
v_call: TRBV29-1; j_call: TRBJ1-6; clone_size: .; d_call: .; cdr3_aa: CSVEFGRGSYNSPLHF; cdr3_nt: TGCAGCGTTGAGTTCGGGCGGGGCTCCTATAATTCACCCCTCCACTTT
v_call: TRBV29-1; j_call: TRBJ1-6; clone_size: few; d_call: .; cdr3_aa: CSEGRYNSPLHF; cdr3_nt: TGCAGCGAAGGACGGTATAATTCACCCCTCCACTTT